This is a list of T cell receptor beta chains from one sample in a study of T cell responses to AZD1222 COVID-19 vaccine. The data were produced by immunoSEQ multiplex PCR, yet TCRdb's version contains in-frame clones alone and is incomplete. The repertoire consists of roughly 120,000 clones, with over 75% occurring once and the leading ten covering about 4.6%. The specimen was peripheral blood, collected 28 days after the second AZD1222 dose. These TCRs come from an adult who received the AZD1222 COVID-19 vaccine. CDR3s include the opening cysteine and the closing phenylalanine or tryptophan. Fields, in order: D gene, clone size, J gene, V gene, CDR3 DNA, CDR3 protein. D genes are given only for firm matches. Clone sizes are given selectively: once, few, many, or a class where the clone is expanded.

>TRBD1|-|TRBJ2-5|TRBV28
TGTGCCAGCAGTTTAATCGGCCTGACAGGGGACGAAGAGACCCAGTACTTC
CASSLIGLTGDEETQYF
>-|once|TRBJ2-7|TRBV15
TGTGCCACCAGCAGTTCCCCTCGATCGGAGCAGTACTTC
CATSSSPRSEQYF
>-|-|TRBJ1-1|TRBV14
TGTGCCAGCAGCCAAGTGGGGGTGAATGAAGCTTTCTTT
CASSQVGVNEAFF
>TRBD1|once|TRBJ1-2|TRBV30
TGTGCCTGGATTCGGGGACAGGGCTATGGCTACACCTTC
CAWIRGQGYGYTF
>-|-|TRBJ2-3|TRBV6-4
TGTGCCAGCAGTGGGGGCTCCGGGAGCACAGATACGCAGTATTTT
CASSGGSGSTDTQYF
>-|-|TRBJ2-1|TRBV9
TGTGCCAGCAGCTCTAGTGGGGGGGGCCCAGATGAGCAGTTCTTC
CASSSSGGGPDEQFF
>TRBD1|-|TRBJ2-1|TRBV4-3
TGCGCCAGCAGCCAAGATTGGACAGGGAGGAATGAGCAGTTCTTC
CASSQDWTGRNEQFF
>-|few|TRBJ1-2|TRBV29-1
TGCAGCGTTGTCCCCCAGACCGTAATCAGGGACTATGGCTACACCTTC
CSVVPQTVIRDYGYTF
>-|-|TRBJ2-7|TRBV7-2
TGTGCCAGCAGTTATACACAGAGCTACGAGCAGTACTTC
CASSYTQSYEQYF
>TRBD1|few|TRBJ2-1|TRBV30
TGTGCCTGGTCCGGGACAGATAAATACAATGAGCAGTTCTTC
CAWSGTDKYNEQFF
>-|-|TRBJ2-7|TRBV6-1
TGTGCCAGCAGTGAAGAGACAGGTAATTACGAGCAGTACTTC
CASSEETGNYEQYF
>TRBD1|once|TRBJ2-7|TRBV7-6
TGTGCCAGCAGCTCAGGGACAGGGCCACGCGAGCAGTACTTC
CASSSGTGPREQYF
>-|-|TRBJ1-2|TRBV4-2
TGTGCCAGCACCCAAGAGGAAAGAGACTATGGCTACACCTTC
CASTQEERDYGYTF
>-|-|TRBJ2-2|TRBV5-6
TGTGCCAGCAGGTCTCAGGTATTAAGCGCCGGGGAGCTGTTTTTT
CASRSQVLSAGELFF
>-|-|TRBJ2-1|TRBV24-1
TGTGCCACCAGTGATGGCACTGGCTACAATGAGCAGTTCTTC
CATSDGTGYNEQFF
>-|once|TRBJ2-7|TRBV13
TGTGCCAGCAGCCCGGGATATGCTATGGACGAGCAGTACTTC
CASSPGYAMDEQYF
>-|-|TRBJ1-1|TRBV30
TGTGCCTGGAGTGCACTGGGGGGTGAAGCTTTCTTT
CAWSALGGEAFF
>-|-|TRBJ1-5|TRBV20-1
TGCAGTGCTAGTAGCCGAATTGATCAGCCCCAGCATTTT
CSASSRIDQPQHF
>TRBD1|-|TRBJ1-2|TRBV5-1
TGCGCCAGCAGCCCCTGGATGCGGGACAGGGGGCGCGGAGGGTATGGCTACACCTTC
CASSPWMRDRGRGGYGYTF
>TRBD2|-|TRBJ2-3|TRBV7-8
TGTGCCAGCAGCTCACCCAGCGGGAGGATGGCAGATACGCAGTATTTT
CASSSPSGRMADTQYF
>TRBD1|-|TRBJ2-7|TRBV24-1
TGTGCCACCAGTGATTCCAAGACAGGGATGTACGAGCAGTACTTC
CATSDSKTGMYEQYF
>TRBD2|once|TRBJ2-3|TRBV7-2
TGTGCCAGCAAACGAACTAGCGGGAGTGCAGATACGCAGTATTTT
CASKRTSGSADTQYF
>-|few|TRBJ2-7|TRBV4-3
TGCGCCAGCAGCCAAGATTCTAGCCTATCCTACGAGCAGTACTTC
CASSQDSSLSYEQYF
>-|few|TRBJ2-1|TRBV5-4
TGTGCCAGCAGCTTGGTTCAGACCCATCCCGTCTACAATGAGCAGTTCTTC
CASSLVQTHPVYNEQFF
>TRBD1|-|TRBJ1-2|TRBV12-3/TRBV12-4
TGTGCCAGCAGACCCACAGGGGGCTATGGCTACACCTTC
CASRPTGGYGYTF
>-|-|TRBJ2-6|TRBV27
TGTGCCAGCGCACCTTGGACGGCAAGCTCTGGGGCCAACGTCCTGACTTTC
CASAPWTASSGANVLTF
>-|few|TRBJ2-3|TRBV6-4
TGTGCCAGCAGTGACACCGGGGGCAGCACAGATACGCAGTATTTT
CASSDTGGSTDTQYF
>-|-|TRBJ2-1|TRBV2
TGTGCCAGCCGAGCTTCTAGTGTAAATGAGCAGTTCTTC
CASRASSVNEQFF
>TRBD1|-|TRBJ2-7|TRBV13
TGTGCCAGCAGCGACAGGGGTCTCCCCTACGAGCAGTACTTC
CASSDRGLPYEQYF
>-|-|TRBJ1-5|TRBV20-1
TGCAGTGCTAGTCACCAGGGTAATAGCAATCAGCCCCAGCATTTT
CSASHQGNSNQPQHF
>-|-|TRBJ2-7|TRBV7-9
TGTGCCAGCAGCTTATCTGGAAACTACGAGCAGTACTTC
CASSLSGNYEQYF
>TRBD1|-|TRBJ1-4|TRBV6-1
TGTGCCAGCAGTGAAGGACAGGGGGCGGGCGAAAAACTGTTTTTT
CASSEGQGAGEKLFF
>-|few|TRBJ1-5|TRBV27
TGTGCCAGACCATACAATCAGCCCCAGCATTTT
CARPYNQPQHF
>-|-|TRBJ1-5|TRBV6-5
TGTGCCAGCAGAAGACAGGACAATCAGCCCCAGCATTTT
CASRRQDNQPQHF
>-|-|TRBJ1-3|TRBV9
TGTGCCAGCAGCGTACTCTCCGGGGACACCATATATTTT
CASSVLSGDTIYF
>-|-|TRBJ1-4|TRBV7-9
TGTGCCAGCAGCTTAGACCTACAGGGTGCTAATGAAAAACTGTTTTTT
CASSLDLQGANEKLFF
>-|-|TRBJ2-7|TRBV28
TGTGCCAGCGGGGGGACTTTGTACTACGAGCAGTACTTC
CASGGTLYYEQYF